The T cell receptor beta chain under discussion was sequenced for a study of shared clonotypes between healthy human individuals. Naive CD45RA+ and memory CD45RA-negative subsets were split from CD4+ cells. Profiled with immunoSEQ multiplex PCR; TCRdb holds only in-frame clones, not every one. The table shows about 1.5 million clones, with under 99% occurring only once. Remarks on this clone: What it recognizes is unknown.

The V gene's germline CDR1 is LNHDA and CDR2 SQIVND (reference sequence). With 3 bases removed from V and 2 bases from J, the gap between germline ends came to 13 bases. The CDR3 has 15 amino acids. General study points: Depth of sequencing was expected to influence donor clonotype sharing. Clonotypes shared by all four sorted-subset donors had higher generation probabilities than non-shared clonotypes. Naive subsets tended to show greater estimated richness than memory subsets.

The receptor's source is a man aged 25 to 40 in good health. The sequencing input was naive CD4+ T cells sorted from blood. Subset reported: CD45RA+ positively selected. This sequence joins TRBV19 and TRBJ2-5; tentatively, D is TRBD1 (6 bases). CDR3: CASSIIFGQQETQYF. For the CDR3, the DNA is TGTGCCAGTAGTATTATCTTCGGACAGCAAGAGACCCAGTACTTC.